A selection of T cell receptor beta chains follows, all from one sample in a study of beta chain features in type 1 diabetes. Repertoires were generated with immunoSEQ multiplex PCR, while TCRdb's copy carries only in-frame clones and drops some. The data show about 400,000 clones, with roughly 12% seen just once and more than 0.015% held by the top ten. The sample consisted of naive CD4+ T cells from blood. The receptor set was obtained from a young man in good health. Both conserved end residues are part of each CDR3. D genes are given only for firm matches. Expanded clones get a size class; other rows say once, few or many, or leave the size out.

>-|TRBJ2-6|TRBD1|TRBV7-2|17
TGTGCCAGCGCCCGACGGGACAGGGAAACCGGGGCCAACGTCCTGACTTTC
CASARRDRETGANVLTF
>-|TRBJ2-3|-|TRBV18|15
TGTGCCAGCTCACCCCCGGGACTCTCCACAGATACGCAGTATTTT
CASSPPGLSTDTQYF
>few|TRBJ2-2|TRBD2|TRBV28|18
TGTGCCAGCAGTCCATCGGGACTAGCGGGGGGGCGCGCCGGGGAGCTGTTTTTT
CASSPSGLAGGRAGELFF
>-|TRBJ2-1|-|TRBV28|12
TGTGCCAGCAGTTTAGCGGGGAGTGAGCAGTTCTTC
CASSLAGSEQFF
>few|TRBJ2-3|TRBD1|TRBV9|15
TGTGCCAGCAGCCCCGGACAGGGGACGAGGGATACGCAGTATTTT
CASSPGQGTRDTQYF
>-|TRBJ2-3|TRBD2|TRBV9|15
TGTGCCAGCAGCTGGCGGACTAGCGGCACAGATACGCAGTATTTT
CASSWRTSGTDTQYF
>-|TRBJ1-1|TRBD1|TRBV29-1|14
TGCAGCGTTCAACCGGGACAGGCGAACACTGAAGCTTTCTTT
CSVQPGQANTEAFF
>-|TRBJ1-4|-|TRBV30|14
TGTGCCTGGAGGGGAGCTGCAACTAATGAAAAACTGTTTTTT
CAWRGAATNEKLFF
>few|TRBJ2-7|-|TRBV28|14
TGTGCCAGCATAGCTACTCCGGTGTCGTACGAGCAGTACTTC
CASIATPVSYEQYF
>-|TRBJ1-2|TRBD1|TRBV7-9|14
TGTGCCAGCAGCCAATTCGGACAGGAGAGGGGCTACACCTTC
CASSQFGQERGYTF
>-|TRBJ2-7|TRBD1|TRBV28|15
TGTGCCAGCAGTTTAGCCGGGACAGGGACCCACGAGCAGTACTTC
CASSLAGTGTHEQYF
>-|TRBJ2-1|TRBD1|TRBV6-5|15
TGTGCCAGCAGTTACTGGACAGGGTCCTCCAATGAGCAGTTCTTC
CASSYWTGSSNEQFF
>-|TRBJ2-7|-|TRBV6-5|12
TGTGCCAGCAGCTCCGTCCCCTACGAGCAGTACTTC
CASSSVPYEQYF
>-|TRBJ2-5|-|TRBV7-2|11
TGTGCCAGCGGGAGGAAGGAGACCCAGTACTTC
CASGRKETQYF
>-|TRBJ1-2|-|TRBV4-2|15
TGTGCCAGCAGCCAAGGGAGGGGCCGGAACTATGGCTACACCTTC
CASSQGRGRNYGYTF
>-|TRBJ1-3|-|TRBV14|15
TGTGCCAGCAGCCAACTACAGGATCGGGGAAACACCATATATTTT
CASSQLQDRGNTIYF
>-|TRBJ1-6|-|TRBV6-5|15
TGTGCCAGCAGAAAACTAGGAGATCGTCATTCACCCCTCCACTTT
CASRKLGDRHSPLHF
>-|TRBJ1-6|TRBD1|TRBV30|14
TGTGCCTGGAGTACAGGGGGCGTTAGAACTTTCCTCCACTTT
CAWSTGGVRTFLHF
>-|TRBJ2-7|TRBD1|TRBV9|14
TGTGCCAGCAGCGCCAGGACAGGGCTGGGCGAGCAGTACTTC
CASSARTGLGEQYF
>few|TRBJ1-4|TRBD1|TRBV7-9|14
TGTGCCAGCAGCTTAGGACAGGGGAATGAAAAACTGTTTTTT
CASSLGQGNEKLFF
>-|TRBJ1-4|TRBD1|TRBV5-6|15
TGTGCCAGCAGCCCGGACAGGAGAACTAATGAAAAACTGTTTTTT
CASSPDRRTNEKLFF
>-|TRBJ1-4|-|TRBV5-1|15
TGCGCCAGCAGCTTCGGGGGAGGGCTTAATGAAAAACTGTTTTTT
CASSFGGGLNEKLFF
>few|TRBJ2-2|-|TRBV29-1|14
TGCAGCGTTGAGTCAGGGTCTTGGGGCGGGGAGCTGTTTTTT
CSVESGSWGGELFF
>-|TRBJ1-2|-|TRBV5-1|15
TGCGCCAGCAGCTCACCAGGGGCTTCTAACTATGGCTACACCTTC
CASSSPGASNYGYTF
>-|TRBJ2-7|TRBD1|TRBV30|15
TGTGCCTGGAGTGTTGGGACAGGGGGCATTTACGAGCAGTACTTC
CAWSVGTGGIYEQYF
>-|TRBJ1-2|-|TRBV7-9|14
TGTGCCAGCAGCCCCCTTGACAGGAACTATGGCTACACCTTC
CASSPLDRNYGYTF
>few|TRBJ2-5|TRBD2|TRBV5-1|16
TGCGCCAGCAGCTCTTCCGGGACTAGGGGTTTGGAGACCCAGTACTTC
CASSSSGTRGLETQYF
>few|TRBJ2-7|TRBD1|TRBV18|15
TGTGCCAGCTCACTCGGACAGGGGGTCCCCTACGAGCAGTACTTC
CASSLGQGVPYEQYF